Included here is one T cell receptor (beta chain) sequence, with context. This clonotype has ten or more counts. The specificity of this receptor is unknown. Base qualities are not provided; no much larger clone lies one nucleotide away. The data stem from a study of read filtering for tumor transcriptome and immune sequencing (dated by TCRdb to about 2020). About the study as a whole: The cohort consisted of 17 to 20 male and approximately 15 female patients, with a mean age of approximately 70 years and an age range of roughly 45 to 85. Under revised international staging, about eight patients fell into R-ISS I, some 15 into R-ISS II and six or seven into R-ISS III. After DNase treatment, whole-transcriptome libraries were prepared with the TruSeq RNA Access Library Prep Kit. Per sample, about 3.5 to 11 million TCR-region mapped reads were obtained with IR-seq, compared with only roughly 75 to 1,400 with RNA-seq. Using the same bone marrow samples, the study ran both targeted immune repertoire sequencing and bulk whole-transcriptome sequencing and then compared the TCR repertoires from each method. One of the main goals was to work out a read-filtering strategy for immune repertoire data, in particular whether clonotypes backed by only a single read should be removed. General conclusions and limits of the study: When single-read clonotypes were removed, the proportions of shared clonotypes in IR-seq and RNA-seq correlated more strongly. The sorted CD138-negative fraction was not purified T cells but a mixed bone marrow immune population. Compared with RNA-seq, IR-seq captured clonotypes at much higher depth and more reliably, and a smaller IR-seq throughput was enough to identify most shared clonotypes. In IR-seq, single-read clonotypes were approximately 80% of clonotypes but around 3.2% of total reads; in RNA-seq they were about 70% of clonotypes and more than 40% of reads.

Starting from 400 to 450 ng RNA, TCR libraries were constructed with the Immunoverse kit using molecular barcoded adaptors that cover the alpha/delta and beta/gamma chains. TCR library preparation used the same RNA that went into transcriptome sequencing. Sequencing of TCR libraries was carried out on an Illumina HiSeq 4000 with 2 x 150 cycles. The authors' analysis ran thus. MiXCR aligned TCR reads to human V, D, J and C references and assembled the aligned reads into CDR3 clonotypes, with quality filtering and error correction included. The tcR package in R was used for analysis of clonotype counts and gene usage diversity. For inspection of raw mapping reads, RNA-seq reads were mapped by STAR aligner version 2.5.3a onto GRCh37 of the human genome. To test how sequencing depth affects detected clonotypes, IR-seq fastq files were randomly downsampled with Seqtk 1.3. TCRdb took the public reads, trimmed them with fastp at Q25, ran MiXCR for clone calling and kept in-frame beta chains. Under each unique CDR3 protein, matching rows form one entry showing the most common genes and DNA. These V and J calls derive from TCRdb rather than the authors' analysis. The sample profile shows tens of thousands of distinct CDR3 sequences; about 13% of them were found once. The ten largest clonotypes hold 25% to 35% of the sample.

The CDR3 contains 11 residues, cysteine and phenylalanine counted. The retained sequence is limited to the CDR3, 33 bases, with the frame set at the first base. CDR1 is given as MNHEY and CDR2 as SVGAGI, both from the germline V gene. V ends up 6 bases short and J 9 bases short, with an unmatched junction base count of 1. Every patient had bone marrow sampled at the time of active disease. Ficoll-Hypaque density gradient centrifugation was used to isolate bone marrow mononuclear cells. To remove myeloma plasma cells, the cells were labeled with CD138 magnetic microbeads on a MACS separator, and CD138-negative cells were then collected by negative selection. Purity of the isolated cells was checked by flow cytometry on an Attune NxT using CD138 antibodies. Total RNA was extracted with TRIzol reagent and quantified with a NanoDrop spectrophotometer. For each patient, the CD138-negative bone marrow sample underwent paired RNA-seq and IR-seq.

Recombination connected TRBV6-5 to TRBJ2-1, and 8 bases in between align with TRBD1. The sequence came from a donor at least 40 years old with multiple myeloma. Sequenced: a population of CD138-negative cells sorted from bone marrow. In light of the paper, this sample's cell subset or site label describes: bone marrow mononuclear cells depleted of CD138+ plasma/myeloma cells by negative magnetic selection. The DNA sequence is TGTGCCAGCAGACAGGGGGTTGAGCAGTTCTTC. This encodes CASRQGVEQFF.